This is a list of T cell receptor beta chains from one sample in a study of blood T cell repertoires in COVID-19. Data came from immunoSEQ multiplex PCR; TCRdb stores just in-frame clones and leaves some out. Found here are more than 150,000 clones, just under 90% of them singletons; the top ten hold around 12%. Sequenced sample: peripheral blood. The receptors were gathered from an older woman with COVID-19, enrolled during active disease. The CDR3 runs from the conserved cysteine through the conserved F or W. Each record gives: J gene, V gene, CDR3 protein.

TRBJ2-7	TRBV7-6	CASSLPLGQGADEQYF
TRBJ2-7	TRBV3-1/TRBV3-2	CASSKQGREQYF
TRBJ2-4	TRBV10-3	CAISEGGEGGAKNIQYF
TRBJ2-1	TRBV7-2	CASSLGTRGSGNEQFF
TRBJ1-2	TRBV28	CALKPGQGATGYTF
TRBJ2-1	TRBV6-6	CASSRQPTSGGGNEQFF
TRBJ1-6	TRBV30	CAWTEPWGGANSYNSPLHF
TRBJ2-3	TRBV10-3	CAIRGTSGSSDTQYF
TRBJ2-3	TRBV9	CASSVAKDTQYF
TRBJ2-7	TRBV18	CASSPRDQGEQYF
TRBJ2-7	TRBV23-1	CASLTGQGAYEQYF
TRBJ2-7	TRBV14	CASSRTVDSYEQYF
TRBJ2-1	TRBV20-1	CSASMRFSSYNEQFF
TRBJ2-7	TRBV28	CASSKTSASHEQYF
TRBJ2-7	TRBV28	CASSLDSYEQYF
TRBJ1-1	TRBV27	CASSFQGGTEAFF
TRBJ2-3	TRBV5-1	CASSLGTGTDTQYF
TRBJ1-2	TRBV30	CAWSTTTGSTLYGYTF
TRBJ2-5	TRBV6-5	CATAGTRTQQETQYF
TRBJ2-7	TRBV3-1/TRBV3-2	CASSPPWAGVREQYF
TRBJ2-7	TRBV5-1	CASRTGGTYEQYF
TRBJ1-1	TRBV11-2	CASSPGSPEAFF
TRBJ2-5	TRBV6-1	CASSANIAGGPQTQYF
TRBJ2-1	TRBV11-2	CASSEAGVLEQFF
TRBJ2-1	TRBV5-1	CASFREQGYNEQFF
TRBJ2-5	TRBV18	CASSARSSETQYF
TRBJ2-1	TRBV2	CASSVDGSYNEQFF
TRBJ2-7	TRBV6-5	CASTRGGEQYF
TRBJ1-6	TRBV2	CASSEGGPYNSPLHF
TRBJ2-7	TRBV12-3/TRBV12-4	CASSLQLRDEQYF
TRBJ1-2	TRBV28	CASSDTNSDRPIDTF
TRBJ2-4	TRBV29-1	CSVRGEQGLPAKNIQYF